The 3 T cell receptor beta chains below come from one sample, sequenced in a study of T cell changes during pregnancy in multiple sclerosis (dated by TCRdb to the late 2010s). Receptor amplification or capture employed the immunoSEQ multiplex PCR assay. In TCRdb, the immuneACCESS table is reduced to in-frame sequences with V and J assigned. These tables do not hold every clone; where another copy was compared, an unresolved V gene accounts for under half, and the others remain unexplained. Present in this sample are tens of thousands of clones, 80% to 95% of which were seen just once. The ten largest clonotypes hold 1% of the sample. The material was peripheral blood, obtained in the first trimester of pregnancy. The receptors shown here come from a female donor with multiple sclerosis, enrolled in a pregnancy study.

Only one count was recorded for this clone. The CDR3 DNA follows: TGTGCCAGCAGTGAATTTGCGGGATCAGAGTTCTTC. It codes for CASSEFAGSEFF. This sequence joins TRBV2 and TRBJ2-1; D is possibly TRBD2 (6 bases). Trimming shortened V by 2 bases and J by 14 bases, and 13 bases separated the two germline ends. Germline CDR1 reads SNHLY; CDR2 reads FYNNEI. This CDR3 comprises 12 residues.

This clone was observed once. The chain is built from TRBV7-6 and TRBJ1-2, with TRBD1 matching 8 bases. With V trimmed by 5 bases and J by 5 bases, 4 bases remained unmatched. The CDR3 is 13 residues long. Germline-derived CDR1 and CDR2 are SGHVS and FNYEAQ. CDR3 in amino acids: CASSRTGTYGYTF. CDR3 nucleotide sequence: TGTGCCAGCAGCCGGACAGGGACATATGGCTACACCTTC. Full variable domain (rest looked up from reference TRBV7-6 and TRBJ1-2): GAGVSQSPRYKVTKRGQDVALRCDPISGHVSLYWYRQALGQGPEFLTYFNYEAQQDKSGLPNDRFSAERPEGSISTLTIQRTEQRDSAMYRCASSRTGTYGYTFGSGTRLTVV.

V gene TRBV7-2 combines with J gene TRBJ1-1; D gene unclear. The CDR3 covers 13 residues. The V gene lost 2 bases and the J gene lost 1 base, with 5 bases spanning the gap. Germline V gives CDR1 SGHTA, CDR2 FQGNSA. In DNA form, the CDR3 reads TGTGCCAGCAGCTTATTACAGAACACTGAAGCTTTCTTT. It is translated as CASSLLQNTEAFF. Together with reference TRBV7-2 and TRBJ1-1, the CDR3 gives the full variable domain: GAGVSQSPSNKVTEKGKDVELRCDPISGHTALYWYRQSLGQGLEFLIYFQGNSAPDKSGLPSDRFSAERTGGSVSTLTIQRTQQEDSAVYLCASSLLQNTEAFFGQGTRLTVV.